The 4 T cell receptor beta chains given below trace back to one sample, sequenced in a study of shared clonotypes between healthy human individuals. Method: immunoSEQ multiplex PCR; TCRdb's copy keeps in-frame clones and lacks some. The sample has 1,400,000 or so clones, around 98.5% seen once. The specimen was naive CD4+ T cells sorted from blood. Subset defined: CD45RA+ positively selected. The origin of the receptors is a man aged 25-45 years in good health.

The count of this clone is one. Other DNA variants within this sample encode the same CDR3. The V call is TRBV4-3, the J call TRBJ2-2, with a possible D match to TRBD1 (5 bases). V was pared by 0 bases and J by 1 base, with 9 bases between. Germline V CDR1 and CDR2: LGHNA, YSLEER. CDR3 length: 16 amino acids. The CDR3 sequence: CASSQDPGRNTGELFF. CDR3 DNA: TGCGCCAGCAGCCAAGATCCAGGGCGGAACACCGGGGAGCTGTTTTTT.

This sequence joins TRBV29-1 and TRBJ2-3, with D perhaps being TRBD1 or TRBD2 (5 bases each). From germline, CDR1 is SQVTM and CDR2 ANQGSEA. V gave up 1 base and J gave up 5 bases, with 10 bases separating them. The CDR3 has 13 residues. The CDR3 DNA reads as TGCAGCGTTGAAGTGGGGGTGGGAGATACGCAGTATTTT. Protein product: CSVEVGVGDTQYF.

The rearrangement uses TRBV4-3 and TRBJ2-3; D is uncertain. Germline V gene sequence: CDR1 LGHNA, CDR2 YSLEER. The CDR3 runs to 18 residues. Trimming took off 1 base at V and 0 bases at J, with 17 bases between the two ends. The CDR3 coding sequence is TGCGCCAGCAGCCAAGTAATATCGGTCGGCTCGAGCACAGATACGCAGTATTTT. It yields the protein CASSQVISVGSSTDTQYF.

This chain joins TRBV5-1 and TRBJ2-3; D is perhaps TRBD2 (6 bases). Germline assignment: CDR1 SGHRS and CDR2 YFSETQ. Trimming cost V 3 bases and J 4 bases, with 15 bases left between them. The CDR3 runs to 15 residues. The CDR3 spells CASSSGLGFADTQYF. The CDR3 DNA sequence: TGCGCCAGCAGCTCGGGACTGGGATTTGCAGATACGCAGTATTTT.